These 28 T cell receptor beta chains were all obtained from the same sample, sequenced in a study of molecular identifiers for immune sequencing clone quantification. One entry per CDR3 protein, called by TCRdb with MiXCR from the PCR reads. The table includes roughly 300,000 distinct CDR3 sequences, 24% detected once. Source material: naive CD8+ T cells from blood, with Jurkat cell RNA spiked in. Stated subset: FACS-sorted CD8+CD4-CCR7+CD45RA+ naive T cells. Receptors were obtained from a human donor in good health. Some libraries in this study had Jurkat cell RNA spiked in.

The CDR3 loop is CSGSGSGFFRNEQFF. The CDR3 coding sequence is TGCAGCGGCTCTGGTAGCGGGTTCTTCCGCAATGAGCAGTTCTTC. The chain recombines TRBV29-1 with TRBJ2-1; 7 bases are shared with TRBD2. CDR1 is SQVTM, CDR2 ANQGSEA, per germline. The CDR3 is 15 residues long. Trimming removed 7 bases from V and 6 bases from J; junction bases left unmatched: 15.

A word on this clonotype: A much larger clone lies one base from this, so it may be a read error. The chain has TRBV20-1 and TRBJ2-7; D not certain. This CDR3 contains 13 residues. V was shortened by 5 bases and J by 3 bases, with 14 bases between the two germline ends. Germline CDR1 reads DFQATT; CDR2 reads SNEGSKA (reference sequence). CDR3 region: CSAYCKELYEQYF. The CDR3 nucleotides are TGCAGTGCTTACTGTAAAGAACTCTACGAGCAGTACTTC.

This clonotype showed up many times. The CDR3 DNA reads as TGCGCCAGCAGCCAGCAAAAACAGGGCGGAGAGACCCAGTACTTC. This sequence encodes CASSQQKQGGETQYF. This chain joins TRBV4-3 and TRBJ2-5; D is perhaps TRBD1 (6 bases). Germline CDR1 reads LGHNA; CDR2 reads YSLEER. Trimming pared 3 bases from V and 4 bases from J, leaving 15 bases between. This CDR3 has 15 residues.

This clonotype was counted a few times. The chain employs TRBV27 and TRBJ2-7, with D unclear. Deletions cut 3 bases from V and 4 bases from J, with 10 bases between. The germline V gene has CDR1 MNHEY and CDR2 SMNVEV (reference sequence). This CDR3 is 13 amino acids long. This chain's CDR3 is CASSLGNNYEQYF. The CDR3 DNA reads TGTGCCAGCAGTTTGGGGAACAATTACGAGCAGTACTTC.

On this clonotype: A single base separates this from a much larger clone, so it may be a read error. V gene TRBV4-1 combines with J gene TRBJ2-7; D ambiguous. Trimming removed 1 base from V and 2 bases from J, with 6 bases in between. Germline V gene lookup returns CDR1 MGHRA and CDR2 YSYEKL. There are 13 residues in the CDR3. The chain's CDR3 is CASSQGNPYEQYF. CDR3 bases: TGCGCCAGCAGCCAAGGTAACCCCTACGAGCAGTACTTC.

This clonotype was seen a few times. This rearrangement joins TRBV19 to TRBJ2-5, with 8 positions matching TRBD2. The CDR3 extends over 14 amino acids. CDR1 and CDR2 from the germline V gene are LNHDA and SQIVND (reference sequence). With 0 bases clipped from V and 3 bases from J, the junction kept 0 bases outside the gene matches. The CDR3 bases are TGTGCCAGTAGTATAGAGGGACTAGAAGAGACCCAGTACTTC. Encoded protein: CASSIEGLEETQYF.

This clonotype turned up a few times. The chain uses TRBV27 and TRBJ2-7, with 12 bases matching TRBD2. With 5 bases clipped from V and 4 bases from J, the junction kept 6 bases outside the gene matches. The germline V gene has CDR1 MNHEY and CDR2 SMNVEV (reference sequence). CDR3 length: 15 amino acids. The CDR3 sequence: CASSPGTSGYYEQYF. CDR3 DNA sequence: TGTGCCAGCAGTCCCGGGACTAGCGGGTATTACGAGCAGTACTTC.

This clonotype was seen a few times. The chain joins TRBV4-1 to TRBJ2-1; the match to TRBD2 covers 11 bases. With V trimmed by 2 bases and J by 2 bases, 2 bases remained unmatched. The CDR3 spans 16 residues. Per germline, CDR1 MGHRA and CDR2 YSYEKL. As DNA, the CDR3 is TGCGCCAGCAGCCAACATAGCGGGGGGGCCTACAATGAGCAGTTCTTC. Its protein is CASSQHSGGAYNEQFF.

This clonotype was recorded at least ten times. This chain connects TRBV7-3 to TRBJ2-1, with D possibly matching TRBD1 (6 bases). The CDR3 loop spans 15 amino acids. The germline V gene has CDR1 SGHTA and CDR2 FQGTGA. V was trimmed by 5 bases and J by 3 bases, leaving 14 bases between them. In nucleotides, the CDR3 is TGTGCCAGCAGCGTTTCCGGGACACTCTACAATGAGCAGTTCTTC. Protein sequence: CASSVSGTLYNEQFF.

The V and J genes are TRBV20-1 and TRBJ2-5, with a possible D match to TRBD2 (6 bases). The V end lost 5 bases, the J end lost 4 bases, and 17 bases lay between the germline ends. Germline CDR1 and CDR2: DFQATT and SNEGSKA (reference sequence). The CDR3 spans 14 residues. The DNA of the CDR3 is TGCAGTGCTCGAGGGACTCCATTCACAGAGACCCAGTACTTC. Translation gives CSARGTPFTETQYF.

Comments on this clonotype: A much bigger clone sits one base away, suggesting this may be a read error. CDR3 protein: CASSLEGTGGLFF. Here the CDR3 DNA reads TGTGCCAGCAGCTTAGAGGGCACCGGGGGGCTGTTTTTT. The chain carries TRBV7-6 and TRBJ2-2; D may be TRBD2 (6 bases). This CDR3 contains 13 residues. Germline V gene sequence: CDR1 SGHVS, CDR2 FNYEAQ.

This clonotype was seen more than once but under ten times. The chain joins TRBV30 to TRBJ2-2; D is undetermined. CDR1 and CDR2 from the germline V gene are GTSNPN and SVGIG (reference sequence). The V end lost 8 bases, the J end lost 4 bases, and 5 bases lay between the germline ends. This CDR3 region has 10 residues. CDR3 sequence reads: CALLTGELFF. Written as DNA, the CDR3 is TGTGCCCTACTCACCGGGGAGCTGTTTTTT.

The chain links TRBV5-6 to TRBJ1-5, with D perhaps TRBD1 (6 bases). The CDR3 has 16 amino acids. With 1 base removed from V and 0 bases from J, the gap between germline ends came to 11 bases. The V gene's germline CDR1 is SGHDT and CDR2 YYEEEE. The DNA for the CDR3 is TGTGCCAGCAGCTTGAAAAGGGACATTAGCAATCAGCCCCAGCATTTT. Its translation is CASSLKRDISNQPQHF.

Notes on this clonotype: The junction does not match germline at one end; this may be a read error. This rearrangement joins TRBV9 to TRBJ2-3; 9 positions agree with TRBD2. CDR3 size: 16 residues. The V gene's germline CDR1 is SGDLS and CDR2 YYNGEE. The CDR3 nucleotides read TGTGCCAACAGCGTAGATAGCGGGAGCTCAACAGATACGCAGTATTTT. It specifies CANSVDSGSSTDTQYF.

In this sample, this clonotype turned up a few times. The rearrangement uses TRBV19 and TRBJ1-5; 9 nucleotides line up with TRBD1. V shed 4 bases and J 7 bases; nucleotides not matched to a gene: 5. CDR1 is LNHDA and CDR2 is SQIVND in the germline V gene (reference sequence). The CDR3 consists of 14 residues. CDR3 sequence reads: CASSTTGGGQPQHF. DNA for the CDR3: TGTGCCAGTAGTACGACAGGGGGAGGACAGCCCCAGCATTTT.

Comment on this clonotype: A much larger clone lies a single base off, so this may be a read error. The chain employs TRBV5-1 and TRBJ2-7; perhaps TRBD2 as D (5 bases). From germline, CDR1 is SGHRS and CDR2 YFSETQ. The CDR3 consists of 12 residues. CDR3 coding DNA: TGCGCCAGCAGCCCAGAAGGTAGCGAGCAGCACTTC. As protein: CASSPEGSEQHF.

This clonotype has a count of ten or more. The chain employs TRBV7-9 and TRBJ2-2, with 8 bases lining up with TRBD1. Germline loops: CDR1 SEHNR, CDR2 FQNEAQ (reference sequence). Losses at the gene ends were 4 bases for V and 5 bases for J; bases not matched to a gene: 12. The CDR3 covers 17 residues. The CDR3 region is CASSSPDRASGTGELFF. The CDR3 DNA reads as TGTGCCAGCAGCTCTCCGGACAGGGCGAGTGGAACCGGGGAGCTGTTTTTT.

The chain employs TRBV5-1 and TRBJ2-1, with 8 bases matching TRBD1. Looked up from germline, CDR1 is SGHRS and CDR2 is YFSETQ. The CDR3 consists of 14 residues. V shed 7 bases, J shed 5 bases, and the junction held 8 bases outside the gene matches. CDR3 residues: CASHGQGPNNEQFF. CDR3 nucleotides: TGCGCCAGCCACGGACAGGGTCCCAACAATGAGCAGTTCTTC.

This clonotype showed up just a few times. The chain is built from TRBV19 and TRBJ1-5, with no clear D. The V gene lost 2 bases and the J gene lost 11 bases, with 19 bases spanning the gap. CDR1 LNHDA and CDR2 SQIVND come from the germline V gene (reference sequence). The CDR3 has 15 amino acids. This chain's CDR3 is CASSITVLGALAQHF. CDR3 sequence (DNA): TGTGCCAGTAGTATAACGGTATTGGGCGCCTTGGCCCAGCATTTT.

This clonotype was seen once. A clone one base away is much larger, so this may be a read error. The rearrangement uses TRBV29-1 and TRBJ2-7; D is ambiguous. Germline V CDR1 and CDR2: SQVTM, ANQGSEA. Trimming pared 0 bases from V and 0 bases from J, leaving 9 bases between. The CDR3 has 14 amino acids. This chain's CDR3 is CSVEDPCASYEQYF. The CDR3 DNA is TGCAGCGTTGAAGATCCGTGCGCCTCCTACGAGCAGTACTTC.

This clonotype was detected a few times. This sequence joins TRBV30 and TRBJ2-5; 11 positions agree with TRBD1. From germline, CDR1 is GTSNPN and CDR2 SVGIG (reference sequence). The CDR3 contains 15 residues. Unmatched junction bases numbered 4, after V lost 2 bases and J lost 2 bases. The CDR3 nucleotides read TGTGCCTGGAGTCTCGGGACAGGGGGACAAGAGACCCAGTACTTC. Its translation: CAWSLGTGGQETQYF.

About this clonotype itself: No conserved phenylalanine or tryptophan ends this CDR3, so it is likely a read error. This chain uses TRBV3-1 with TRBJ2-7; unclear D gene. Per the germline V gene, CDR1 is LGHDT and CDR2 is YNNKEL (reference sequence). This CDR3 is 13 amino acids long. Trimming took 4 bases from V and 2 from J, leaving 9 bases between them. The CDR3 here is CASSPPDPYEQYL. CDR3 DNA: TGTGCCAGCAGCCCCCCAGACCCCTACGAGCAGTACCTC.

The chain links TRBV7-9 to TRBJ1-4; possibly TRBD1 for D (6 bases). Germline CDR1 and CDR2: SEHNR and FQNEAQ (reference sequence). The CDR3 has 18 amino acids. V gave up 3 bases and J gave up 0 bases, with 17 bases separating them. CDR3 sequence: CASSFWPGAAATNEKLFF. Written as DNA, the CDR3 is TGTGCCAGCAGCTTTTGGCCGGGGGCGGCGGCAACTAATGAAAAACTGTTTTTT.

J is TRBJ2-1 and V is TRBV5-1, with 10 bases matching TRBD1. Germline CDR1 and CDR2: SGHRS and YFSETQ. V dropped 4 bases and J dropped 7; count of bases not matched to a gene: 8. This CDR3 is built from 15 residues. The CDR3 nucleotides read TGCGCCAGCAGCCCGAGACAGGGGGCTTGGAATGAGCAGTTCTTC. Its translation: CASSPRQGAWNEQFF.

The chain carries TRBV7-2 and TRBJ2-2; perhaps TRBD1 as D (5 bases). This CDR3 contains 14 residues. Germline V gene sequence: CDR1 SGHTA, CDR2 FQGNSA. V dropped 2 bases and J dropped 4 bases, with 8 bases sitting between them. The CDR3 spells CASSLFGATGELFF. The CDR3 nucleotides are TGTGCCAGCAGCTTATTTGGGGCCACCGGGGAGCTGTTTTTT. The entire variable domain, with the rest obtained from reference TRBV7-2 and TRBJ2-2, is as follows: GAGVSQSPSNKVTEKGKDVELRCDPISGHTALYWYRQSLGQGLEFLIYFQGNSAPDKSGLPSDRFSAERTGGSVSTLTIQRTQQEDSAVYLCASSLFGATGELFFGEGSRLTVL.

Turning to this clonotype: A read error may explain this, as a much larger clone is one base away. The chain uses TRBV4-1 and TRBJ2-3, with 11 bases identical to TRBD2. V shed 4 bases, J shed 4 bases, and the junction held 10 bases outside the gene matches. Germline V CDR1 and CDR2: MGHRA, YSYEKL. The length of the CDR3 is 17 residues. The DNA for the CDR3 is TGCGCCAGCAGCCCTCCTAGCGGGGGGTTTACCGCAGATACGCAGTATTTT. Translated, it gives CASSPPSGGFTADTQYF.

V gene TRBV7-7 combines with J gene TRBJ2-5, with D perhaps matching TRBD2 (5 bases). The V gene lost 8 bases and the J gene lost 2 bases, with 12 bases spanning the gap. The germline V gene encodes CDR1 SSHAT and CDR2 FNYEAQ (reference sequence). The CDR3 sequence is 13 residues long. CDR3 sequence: CASGRTFQETQYF. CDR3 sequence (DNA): TGTGCCAGCGGACGGACTTTTCAAGAGACCCAGTACTTC.

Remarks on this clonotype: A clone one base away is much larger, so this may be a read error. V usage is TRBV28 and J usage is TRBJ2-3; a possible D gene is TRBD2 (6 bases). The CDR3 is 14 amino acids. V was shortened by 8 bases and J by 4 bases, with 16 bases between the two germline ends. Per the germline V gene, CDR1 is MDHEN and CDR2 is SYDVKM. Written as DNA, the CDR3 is TGTGCCAGCGGTCCCCGACTAGGCGCAGATACGCAGTATTTT. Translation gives CASGPRLGADTQYF.